Shown below are 20 T cell receptor beta chains from a single sample sequenced in a study of T cells after yellow fever vaccination. MiXCR, applied by TCRdb to the 5' RACE reads, yields one record per CDR3 protein. The sample holds some 110,000 distinct CDR3 sequences, approximately 8.4% seen once. The input for sequencing was CD8+ T cells sorted from PBMCs, taken 45 days after the yellow fever booster vaccination. The receptors were gathered from a man between 25 and 39 years old who received the YFV17D yellow fever vaccine.

This clonotype has a count of ten or more. This chain links TRBV5-5 with TRBJ2-7, with 7 bases matching TRBD1. V lost 0 bases to trimming and J lost 0 bases; unmatched junction nucleotides: 3. There are 15 residues in the CDR3. Per germline, CDR1 SGHKS and CDR2 YYEKEE (reference sequence). The CDR3 sequence is CASSLGQGYSYEQYF. The CDR3 DNA is TGTGCCAGCAGCTTGGGACAGGGATACTCCTACGAGCAGTACTTC.

The V call is TRBV7-9, the J call TRBJ2-7; D is unresolved. The CDR3 has 15 residues. V was cut by 5 bases and J by 6 bases, with 20 bases left in between. The germline gives CDR1 SEHNR, CDR2 FQNEAQ (reference sequence). CDR3 nucleotides: TGTGCCAGCAGCCCGTGGATCGCCTCATCATCCGAGCAGTACTTC. Protein sequence: CASSPWIASSSEQYF.

The J gene is TRBJ2-2, the V gene TRBV7-6; tentative D call: TRBD2 (6 bases). V shed 1 base and J shed 4 bases, with 10 bases lying between them. Germline V gene sequence: CDR1 SGHVS, CDR2 FNYEAQ. The CDR3 extends over 15 amino acids. CDR3 sequence: CASSLVSSGTGELFF. The CDR3 region has the DNA TGTGCCAGCAGCTTAGTTAGTAGCGGCACCGGGGAGCTGTTTTTT.

Concerning this clonotype itself: A junction boundary mismatches the germline segment, possibly from a read error. The chain uses TRBV18 and TRBJ2-3, with TRBD1 matching over 9 bases. The germline gives CDR1 KGHSH, CDR2 LQKENI. The CDR3 is made up of 17 amino acids. CDR3 nucleotide sequence: TGTGCCAACTCACCCCCCCGGACAGGGGCCTTCACAGATACGCAGTATTTT. The encoded protein is CANSPPRTGAFTDTQYF.

This clonotype has at least ten counts. This chain links TRBV6-5 with TRBJ2-2, with D perhaps TRBD1 (5 bases). From germline, CDR1 is MNHEY and CDR2 SVGAGI. V was trimmed by 6 bases and J by 9 bases, leaving 11 bases between them. The CDR3 has 12 residues. CDR3 bases: TGTGCCAGCAGCCCTCAGGGCCGGGAGCTGTTTTTT. It is translated as CASSPQGRELFF.

This clonotype showed up many times. The V and J genes are TRBV29-1 and TRBJ2-3; 8 bases fit TRBD2. J was trimmed by 6 bases and V by 2 bases; bases with no gene match: 7. The germline CDR1 and CDR2 sequences are SQVTM and ANQGSEA. The CDR3 totals 14 residues. The CDR3 loop is CSVEFLAGRDTQYF. In DNA, the CDR3 is TGCAGCGTTGAATTTTTAGCGGGAAGGGATACGCAGTATTTT.

This clonotype turned up a few times. J is TRBJ2-1 and V is TRBV14, with 7 bases aligning to TRBD2. With V trimmed by 0 bases and J by 7 bases, 9 bases remained unmatched. CDR3 length: 16 residues. Germline V lookup: CDR1 SGHDN, CDR2 FVKESK. CDR3 DNA sequence: TGTGCCAGCAGCCAAGAGATGGGGGAGGGGTTGAATGAGCAGTTCTTC. Translating it yields CASSQEMGEGLNEQFF.

This clonotype was observed a handful of times. This chain uses TRBV27 with TRBJ1-3, with TRBD1 matching over 7 bases. Germline V gene sequence: CDR1 MNHEY, CDR2 SMNVEV (reference sequence). V was clipped by 5 bases and J by 0 bases; unmatched bases: 1. This CDR3 region has 14 residues. The CDR3 sequence is CASSPGGSGNTIYF. As DNA, the CDR3 is TGTGCCAGCAGTCCAGGGGGCTCTGGAAACACCATATATTTT.

There are many counts of this clonotype. This chain links TRBV7-2 with TRBJ1-1, with D perhaps TRBD1 (5 bases). V lost 3 bases to trimming and J lost 8 bases, with 16 bases between them. Germline values: CDR1 SGHTA, CDR2 FQGNSA. CDR3 length: 14 amino acids. This CDR3 is CASSFTSGTGEAFF. CDR3 bases: TGTGCCAGCAGCTTCACTTCAGGGACCGGAGAAGCTTTCTTT.

This clonotype turned up a few times. The CDR3 loop reads CASSQEKIDTQYF. The CDR3 bases are TGTGCCAGCAGCCAAGAAAAGATAGATACGCAGTATTTT. The V gene is TRBV14, the J gene TRBJ2-3; D unclear. This CDR3 has 13 residues. Germline-derived CDR1 and CDR2 are SGHDN and FVKESK. Trimming took 0 bases from V and 5 from J, leaving 6 bases between them.

This clonotype was counted at least ten times. The chain combines TRBV19 with TRBJ2-2, with 11 bases lining up with TRBD2. The germline gives CDR1 LNHDA, CDR2 SQIVND (reference sequence). V lost 2 bases to trimming and J lost 6 bases; unmatched junction nucleotides: 5. The CDR3 sequence is 16 residues long. The CDR3 region is CASSITSGSSSGELFF. The CDR3 coding sequence is TGTGCCAGTAGTATAACTAGCGGGAGCTCCTCCGGGGAGCTGTTTTTT. Using reference TRBV19 and TRBJ2-2 for the parts outside the CDR3, the full variable domain is DGGITQSPKYLFRKEGQNVTLSCEQNLNHDAMYWYRQDPGQGLRLIYYSQIVNDFQKGDIAEGYSVSREKKESFPLTVTSAQKNPTAFYLCASSITSGSSSGELFFGEGSRLTVL.

This clonotype was seen more than once but under ten times. The chain is built from TRBV11-2 and TRBJ2-1; 8 bases map to TRBD1. The V gene end was trimmed by 2 bases and the J gene end by 4 bases; junction bases not matched to a gene: 7. The CDR3 runs 16 residues. CDR1 SGHAT and CDR2 FQNNGV come from the germline V gene. CDR3 amino acids: CASSLTWQGAYNEQFF. The CDR3 nucleotides read TGTGCCAGCAGCTTAACGTGGCAGGGGGCTTACAATGAGCAGTTCTTC.

The table lists this clonotype with many counts. The V and J genes are TRBV27 and TRBJ1-6; a possible D gene is TRBD1 (6 bases). The CDR3 spans 15 residues. The germline V and J ends were trimmed by 3 bases and 9 bases, with 15 bases remaining between them. Germline-derived CDR1 and CDR2 are MNHEY and SMNVEV (reference sequence). The CDR3: CASSFNRVPGSPLHF. The CDR3 region has the DNA TGTGCCAGCAGTTTCAACAGGGTACCAGGTTCACCCCTCCACTTT.

This clonotype was counted at least ten times. DNA for the CDR3: TGTGCCAGCACCCAAGGGGGCGGAGAGCCCCAGCATTTT. Amino acid sequence: CASTQGGGEPQHF. The chain links TRBV6-5 to TRBJ1-5; 7 bases are shared with TRBD1. Unmatched junction bases numbered 8, after V lost 7 bases and J lost 8 bases. The CDR3 has 13 amino acids. In germline, CDR1 is MNHEY, CDR2 SVGAGI.

J is TRBJ2-7 and V is TRBV27; TRBD2 agrees at 14 bases. The CDR3 is 19 residues long. The V gene's germline CDR1 is MNHEY and CDR2 SMNVEV (reference sequence). V lost 8 bases and J lost 3; bases outside the gene matches: 18. The CDR3 DNA sequence: TGTGCCAGCGGTTGGAAGACTAGCGGGAGGGATGCCGTCCTCTACGAGCAGTACTTC. Translating gives CASGWKTSGRDAVLYEQYF.

The rearrangement links TRBV6-2 or TRBV6-3 to TRBJ2-7; 10 positions agree with TRBD2. The CDR3 sequence is 17 residues long. Germline V gene sequence: CDR1 MNHEY, CDR2 SVGEGT. The trim removed 0 bases at V and 0 bases at J, leaving 5 bases unmatched. CDR3 coding DNA: TGTGCCAGCAGTTACTCTATCGGACTAGCGGCCTCCTACGAGCAGTACTTC. Protein product: CASSYSIGLAASYEQYF.

The V and J genes are TRBV12-3 or TRBV12-4 and TRBJ2-5; D ambiguous. Trimming shortened V by 3 bases and J by 5 bases, and 10 bases separated the two germline ends. This CDR3 comprises 13 residues. The CDR3 loop reads CASSFFRAETQYF. The CDR3 DNA reads TGTGCCAGCAGTTTCTTCCGGGCGGAGACCCAGTACTTC.

There are many counts of this clonotype. CDR3 nucleotides: TGTGCCAGCAGCGAGACTGTTATCTACAATGAGCAGTTCTTC. It yields the protein CASSETVIYNEQFF. The chain uses TRBV12-3 or TRBV12-4 and TRBJ2-1; no firm D call. This CDR3 spans 14 amino acids. Trimming removed 6 bases at V and 3 bases at J, with 12 bases between.

This clonotype was counted at least ten times. The chain is built from TRBV18 and TRBJ2-3; D ambiguous. Germline V gene sequence: CDR1 KGHSH, CDR2 LQKENI. V lost 4 bases, J lost 3 bases, and 2 bases lay in between. The CDR3 is 11 amino acids. In nucleotides, the CDR3 is TGTGCCAGCTCACAAACAGATACGCAGTATTTT. Encoded protein: CASSQTDTQYF.

This clonotype was seen ten or more times. V and J are TRBV5-1 and TRBJ2-1; TRBD1 agrees at 9 bases. This CDR3 has 17 amino acids. Germline trimming cut 0 bases from V and 6 bases from J; bases unmatched to any gene: 10. The V gene's germline CDR1 is SGHRS and CDR2 YFSETQ. The CDR3 reads CASSLGLGQTGGNEQFF. The CDR3 DNA is TGCGCCAGCAGCTTGGGGTTGGGGCAGACAGGGGGCAATGAGCAGTTCTTC. Drawing the rest from reference TRBV5-1 and TRBJ2-1, the complete variable domain is KAGVTQTPRYLIKTRGQQVTLSCSPISGHRSVSWYQQTPGQGLQFLFEYFSETQRNKGNFPGRFSGRQFSNSRSEMNVSTLELGDSALYLCASSLGLGQTGGNEQFFGPGTRLTVL.